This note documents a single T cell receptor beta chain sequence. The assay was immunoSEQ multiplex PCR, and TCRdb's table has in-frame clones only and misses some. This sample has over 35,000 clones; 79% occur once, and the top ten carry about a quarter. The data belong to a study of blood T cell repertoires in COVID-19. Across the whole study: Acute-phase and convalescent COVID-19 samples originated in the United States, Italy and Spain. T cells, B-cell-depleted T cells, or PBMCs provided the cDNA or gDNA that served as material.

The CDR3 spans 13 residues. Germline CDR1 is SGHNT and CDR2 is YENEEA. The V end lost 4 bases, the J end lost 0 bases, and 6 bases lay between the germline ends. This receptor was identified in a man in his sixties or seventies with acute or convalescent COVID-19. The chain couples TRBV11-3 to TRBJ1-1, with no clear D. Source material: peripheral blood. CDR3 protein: CASSSSMNTEAFF. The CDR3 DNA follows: TGTGCCAGCAGCTCCTCTATGAACACTGAAGCTTTCTTT.